These T cell receptor beta chains were read from a single sample in a study of somatic mutations in cytotoxic T cells in rheumatoid arthritis. Libraries were prepared by immunoSEQ multiplex PCR; TCRdb keeps only in-frame clonotypes and omits some of them. The sample holds 9,500 to 13,000 clones, around 81% seen once. Sequencing input: CD8+ T cells sorted from blood. All receptors derive from an adult with rheumatoid arthritis. Each CDR3 is given with its conserved first and last residue. The D gene is left open where the match is weak. Some rows have no size entry. The others give once, few or many, or a class for an expanded clone.

CDR3 length	D gene	J gene	V gene	clone size	CDR3 DNA	CDR3 protein
15	TRBD1	TRBJ1-2	TRBV6-1	-	TGTGCCAGCAGTGAAGACCCGGGACAGGGCTATGGCTACACCTTC	CASSEDPGQGYGYTF
14	-	TRBJ2-3	TRBV11-2	-	TGTGCCAGCAGCTTATTGATCAACACAGATACGCAGTATTTT	CASSLLINTDTQYF
16	-	TRBJ1-6	TRBV6-9	-	TGTGCCAGCAGTTCAATAAAGCAGGGCCGGGATTCACCCCTCCACTTT	CASSSIKQGRDSPLHF
15	TRBD1	TRBJ2-5	TRBV7-6	-	TGTGCCAGCAGCCGCGTCCCGGGACAGGAAGAGACCCAGTACTTC	CASSRVPGQEETQYF
14	-	TRBJ2-5	TRBV19	-	TGTGCCAGTAGTACAGAAGACAGGCAAGAGACCCAGTACTTC	CASSTEDRQETQYF
15	-	TRBJ1-1	TRBV5-6	-	TGTGCCAGCAGCTTGGTGTTGGGGATGAACACTGAAGCTTTCTTT	CASSLVLGMNTEAFF
16	-	TRBJ2-3	TRBV9	-	TGTGCCAGCAGCGTAGTTGGGGGGCGAATCACAGATACGCAGTATTTT	CASSVVGGRITDTQYF
12	-	TRBJ1-1	TRBV29-1	few	TGCAGCGTCCGGGGGGTGAACACTGAAGCTTTCTTT	CSVRGVNTEAFF
17	TRBD1	TRBJ2-7	TRBV4-1	-	TGCGCCAGCAGCCGAGGTCCCCCGGGACAGGTAAACTACGAGCAGTACTTC	CASSRGPPGQVNYEQYF
12	-	TRBJ1-1	TRBV5-1	-	TGCGCCAGCAAAACCCAGACAGACCAGGCTTTCTTT	CASKTQTDQAFF
11	-	TRBJ1-2	TRBV2	few	TGTGCCACACAGACCCCGGGAGGCTACACCTTC	CATQTPGGYTF
13	-	TRBJ1-2	TRBV13	few	TGTGCCAGTAACGATGGGGGCCGACCGGGCTACACCTTC	CASNDGGRPGYTF
15	-	TRBJ1-2	TRBV9	-	TGTGCCAGCAGCGTATCTACCGAGGGGGACTATGGCTACACCTTC	CASSVSTEGDYGYTF
16	TRBD2	TRBJ2-1	TRBV15	-	TGTGCCACCAGCCCCGAAGCGGGAGGGCCCGGCAATGAGCAGTTCTTC	CATSPEAGGPGNEQFF
14	-	TRBJ2-7	TRBV2	few	TGTGCCAGCAGTGATGAAGGTCTCTCCTACGAGCAGTACTTC	CASSDEGLSYEQYF
12	-	TRBJ2-1	TRBV9	once	TGTGCCAGCAGCGTAGGGCTCAATGAGCAGTTCTTC	CASSVGLNEQFF
13	-	TRBJ2-7	TRBV18	-	TGTGCCAGCTCACCTGGCACGATTTACGAGCAGTACTTC	CASSPGTIYEQYF
15	TRBD1	TRBJ1-2	TRBV12-5	once	TGTGCTAGTGGTTTGGTCCCCCTGGACAGGCGTGGCTACACCTTC	CASGLVPLDRRGYTF
14	TRBD2	TRBJ2-3	TRBV14	-	TGTGCCAGCAGTCCCGGACTAGCGGCAGATACGCAGTATTTT	CASSPGLAADTQYF
17	-	TRBJ1-6	TRBV9	-	TGTGCCAGCAGCGTTCGGGAGGGGAGCTCCTATAATTCACCCCTCCACTTT	CASSVREGSSYNSPLHF
12	-	TRBJ2-1	TRBV18	-	TGTGCCAGCTCACCACCATGGAATGAGCAGTTCTTC	CASSPPWNEQFF
15	TRBD2	TRBJ2-5	TRBV7-2	once	TGTGCCAGCAGCTTAGCCGGGGGGGGTCTAGAGACCCAGTACTTC	CASSLAGGGLETQYF
12	TRBD1	TRBJ1-6	TRBV15	-	TGTGCCACCGGGACAGGGAATTCACCCCTCCACTTT	CATGTGNSPLHF
15	TRBD1	TRBJ2-1	TRBV6-1	-	TGTGCCAGCAGTGAAGCCTGGACAGGGATGAATGAGCAGTTCTTC	CASSEAWTGMNEQFF
14	TRBD1	TRBJ1-1	TRBV5-6	-	TGTGCCAGCAGCCCAGGGGGCCGGATCACTGAAGCTTTCTTT	CASSPGGRITEAFF